The 7 T cell receptor beta chains listed next were all sequenced from one sample in a study of blood T cell repertoires in COVID-19. Assay: immunoSEQ multiplex PCR; the TCRdb copy retains only in-frame clones and omits some. The sample holds roughly 57,000 clones; 90% to 95% are singletons and the top ten take about 3%. The sequencing input was peripheral blood. The origin of the receptors is a human donor in a cohort sampled during active COVID-19.

This clone was observed a single time. The J gene is TRBJ1-5, the V gene TRBV7-2; perhaps TRBD1 as D (5 bases). V dropped 5 bases and J dropped 0 bases, with 11 bases sitting between them. Germline V lookup: CDR1 SGHTA, CDR2 FQGNSA. There are 15 residues in the CDR3. In DNA, the CDR3 is TGTGCCAGCAGCAAAGGAGGGGCTAGCAATCAGCCCCAGCATTTT. Amino acid sequence: CASSKGGASNQPQHF.

The chain has TRBV5-1 and TRBJ1-2; TRBD1 might be the D (5 bases). CDR1 is SGHRS, CDR2 YFSETQ, per germline. With 4 bases removed from V and 4 bases from J, the gap between germline ends came to 20 bases. The CDR3 is 16 residues long. The CDR3 sequence: CASSPPKGQCCYGYTF. In DNA form, the CDR3 reads TGCGCCAGCAGCCCCCCAAAGGGGCAGTGCTGCTATGGCTACACCTTC.

CDR3: CASSQEWLAGWETQYF. The DNA for the CDR3 is TGTGCCAGCAGCCAAGAGTGGCTAGCGGGATGGGAGACCCAGTACTTC. The chain links TRBV3-1 (or the pseudogene TRBV3-2) to TRBJ2-5, with 9 bases identical to TRBD2. This CDR3 contains 16 residues. V shed 0 bases, J shed 5 bases, and the junction held 7 bases outside the gene matches. The germline gives CDR1 LGHDT, CDR2 YNNKEL (reference sequence).

The genes are TRBV10-3 and TRBJ1-4, with 9 bases lining up with TRBD1. The CDR3 loop spans 16 amino acids. The trim removed 5 bases at V and 5 bases at J, leaving 9 bases unmatched. Germline V gives CDR1 ENHRY, CDR2 SYGVKD. CDR3 DNA: TGTGCCATCAGTCCTACGGGGGGACAGGGAAATGAAAAACTGTTTTTT. It specifies CAISPTGGQGNEKLFF.

V usage is TRBV15 and J usage is TRBJ2-3; the D gene is possibly TRBD2 (6 bases). The CDR3 spans 17 residues. V lost 4 bases and J lost 0, with 17 bases in between. The germline V gene has CDR1 LNHNV and CDR2 YYDKDF (reference sequence). CDR3 protein: CATSNPFSGPSTDTQYF. The CDR3 coding sequence is TGTGCCACCAGCAACCCCTTTAGCGGCCCTAGCACAGATACGCAGTATTTT.

This rearrangement joins TRBV5-6 to TRBJ2-2; no clear D. The CDR3 extends over 13 amino acids. Germline CDR1 and CDR2: SGHDT and YYEEEE. The ends were cut back, 6 bases at V and 5 bases at J, with 11 bases in the middle. DNA for the CDR3: TGTGCCAGCACCCTTAGAGGAACCGGGGAGCTGTTTTTT. Its protein is CASTLRGTGELFF.

This chain joins TRBV4-3 and TRBJ1-5, with 7 nucleotides matching TRBD1. Trimming at V came to 0 bases and at J to 5 bases, leaving 4 bases not matched to a gene. The CDR3 is made up of 15 amino acids. From germline, CDR1 is LGHNA and CDR2 YSLEER. The CDR3 nucleotides are TGCGCCAGCAGCCAAGAGCACAGGGGTGATCAGCCCCAGCATTTT. Translating it yields CASSQEHRGDQPQHF.